One and the same sample provided the 29 T cell receptor beta chains below, sequenced in a study of regulatory T cells in long-lasting Graves disease. TCR beta libraries were built with iRepertoire HTBI primers and Arm-PCR of CDR3 regions. MiXCR was run by TCRdb on the multiplex PCR reads, yielding one entry per CDR3 protein. Among around 500,000 distinct CDR3 sequences, more than 15% were seen once, and the ten largest hold 20% to 25%. As for time point: newly diagnosed GD, antithyroid drugs for less than 3 months. TCR sequences were obtained from RNA taken from PBMCs. The sample was also linked to a second study, of T cells in Graves' hyperthyroidism and ophthalmopathy.

Sequencing used peripheral blood mononuclear cells (PBMCs), obtained at new diagnosis, from a patient treated with antithyroid drugs. These receptors originate from a woman aged 35-65 years with Graves disease.

V gene TRBV9 combines with J gene TRBJ2-2; either TRBD1 or TRBD2 may fit D (5 bases each). The germline V gene encodes CDR1 SGDLS and CDR2 YYNGEE. This CDR3 has 14 residues. Deletions cut 2 bases from V and 2 bases from J, with 7 bases between. The CDR3 loop reads CASSVGPNTGELFF. The DNA for the CDR3 is TGTGCCAGCAGCGTGGGACCTAACACCGGGGAGCTGTTTTTT.

This clonotype was recorded at least ten times. The chain has TRBV27 and TRBJ2-1; 9 positions match TRBD2. The length of the CDR3 is 20 residues. With 5 bases clipped from V and 7 bases from J, the junction kept 24 bases outside the gene matches. Germline-derived CDR1 and CDR2 are MNHEY and SMNVEV (reference sequence). CDR3 DNA sequence: TGTGCCAGCAGTATGCCTGTACTTGGGATCGGGGAGCGGGGGGCGAATGAGCAGTTCTTC. This translates into CASSMPVLGIGERGANEQFF.

In this sample, this clonotype turned up a few times. The genes are TRBV29-1 and TRBJ1-5; D remains unclear. Looked up from germline, CDR1 is SQVTM and CDR2 is ANQGSEA. There are 14 residues in the CDR3. V shed 0 bases and J shed 2 bases, with 8 bases lying between them. This chain's CDR3 is CSVEDSYGNQPQHF. The CDR3 region has the DNA TGCAGCGTTGAAGATTCATATGGCAATCAGCCCCAGCATTTT.

This clonotype came up many times. The chain recombines TRBV7-2 with TRBJ2-7; 8 nucleotides agree with TRBD1. The J segment lost 2 bases and the V segment lost 2 bases, leaving 11 bases of the junction unmatched. Germline V CDR1 and CDR2: SGHTA, FQGNSA. This CDR3 is built from 17 residues. The CDR3 DNA sequence: TGTGCCAGCAGCTTACGGGGGCTACAGGGGGTCCCCTACGAGCAGTACTTC. It specifies CASSLRGLQGVPYEQYF.

This clonotype was recorded many times. The chain recombines TRBV7-9 with TRBJ1-5; the D is unclear. Trimming took 3 bases from V and 2 from J, leaving 11 bases between them. This CDR3 is 15 amino acids long. CDR1 and CDR2 (germline): SEHNR, FQNEAQ (reference sequence). CDR3 DNA: TGTGCCAGCAGCTTCGATGCCCGCGGCAATCAGCCCCAGCATTTT. Its translation is CASSFDARGNQPQHF. Variable domain in full (rest from reference TRBV7-9 and TRBJ1-5): DTGVSQNPRHKITKRGQNVTFRCDPISEHNRLYWYRQTLGQGPEFLTYFQNEAQLEKSRLLSDRFSAERPKGSFSTLEIQRTEQGDSAMYLCASSFDARGNQPQHFGDGTRLSIL.

The J gene is TRBJ1-4, the V gene TRBV29-1; 10 positions agree with TRBD1. The germline V gene has CDR1 SQVTM and CDR2 ANQGSEA. The CDR3 is 12 amino acids. V was clipped by 4 bases and J by 7 bases; unmatched bases: 0. This chain's CDR3 is CSVGDRGEKLFF. The CDR3 region has the DNA TGCAGCGTTGGGGACAGGGGTGAAAAACTGTTTTTT.

This clonotype showed up just a few times. The chain employs TRBV29-1 and TRBJ1-5, with 7 bases matching TRBD1. The trim removed 4 bases at V and 2 bases at J, leaving 5 bases unmatched. CDR3 length: 14 amino acids. The germline gives CDR1 SQVTM, CDR2 ANQGSEA. The CDR3, as DNA: TGCAGCGTTGGGGACAGTGGAGGCAATCAGCCCCAGCATTTT. It translates to CSVGDSGGNQPQHF.

This clonotype was detected many times. The chain carries TRBV2 and TRBJ2-3; D is unresolved. Germline values: CDR1 SNHLY, CDR2 FYNNEI. CDR3 size: 13 residues. Trimming stripped 7 bases from V and 2 bases from J, with 10 bases between. CDR3 coding DNA: TGTGCCAGCAAGGCAAGGCCCACAGATACGCAGTATTTT. Its translation is CASKARPTDTQYF.

This clonotype turned up a few times. The chain couples TRBV15 to TRBJ2-1, with TRBD2 matching 8 bases. The germline CDR1 and CDR2 sequences are LNHNV and YYDKDF (reference sequence). V was clipped by 5 bases and J by 7 bases; unmatched bases: 10. This CDR3 spans 15 amino acids. The CDR3 region has the DNA TGTGCCACCAGCTGGGGACTAGGAGAATTAAATGAGCAGTTCTTC. It codes for CATSWGLGELNEQFF.

This clonotype occurred many times. The chain recombines TRBV5-1 with TRBJ2-5, with 9 nucleotides matching TRBD1. Looked up from germline, CDR1 is SGHRS and CDR2 is YFSETQ. Unmatched junction bases numbered 5, after V lost 7 bases and J lost 4 bases. This CDR3 region has 13 residues. CDR3 bases: TGCGCCAGCGGAACAGGGGGCGGAGAGACCCAGTACTTC. Translated, it gives CASGTGGGETQYF. Full variable domain (missing parts from reference TRBV5-1 and TRBJ2-5): KAGVTQTPRYLIKTRGQQVTLSCSPISGHRSVSWYQQTPGQGLQFLFEYFSETQRNKGNFPGRFSGRQFSNSRSEMNVSTLELGDSALYLCASGTGGGETQYFGPGTRLLVL.

Ten or more counts support this clonotype. The chain is built from TRBV12-3 or TRBV12-4 and TRBJ2-5, with 12 bases aligning to TRBD2. Losses at the gene ends were 2 bases for V and 6 bases for J; bases not matched to a gene: 7. The CDR3 totals 16 residues. The DNA for the CDR3 is TGTGCCAGCAGTTTATCTAGCGGGGGGGCCTGGAAGACCCAGTACTTC. Translating gives CASSLSSGGAWKTQYF.

This clonotype was counted ten times or more. The chain joins TRBV2 to TRBJ1-2, with D hard to call. This CDR3 comprises 16 residues. Trimming removed 6 bases at V and 1 base at J, with 18 bases between. Germline V gives CDR1 SNHLY, CDR2 FYNNEI. CDR3 nucleotide sequence: TGTGCCAGCAGCCTAGAGCGGACCCACTTTAACTATGGCTACACCTTC. Protein product: CASSLERTHFNYGYTF.

The CDR3 DNA is TGTGCCAGCAGTAATGGGGAGCGGTTCCGGGCTTTCTTT. Residues: CASSNGERFRAFF. The rearrangement uses TRBV6-1 and TRBJ1-1; D not certain. The V gene lost 5 bases and the J gene lost 11 bases, with 18 bases spanning the gap. CDR3 length: 13 amino acids. CDR1 and CDR2 (germline): MNHNS, SASEGT.

There are many counts of this clonotype. CDR3 sequence (DNA): TGTGCCAGCTCACCACCGACAGTAGGAGAAAAACTGTTTTTT. Translated, it gives CASSPPTVGEKLFF. The chain combines TRBV18 with TRBJ1-4; D is perhaps TRBD1 (5 bases). Trimming took 0 bases from V and 8 from J, leaving 10 bases between them. Per the germline V gene, CDR1 is KGHSH and CDR2 is LQKENI. This CDR3 contains 14 residues.

This clonotype was seen ten or more times. The rearrangement uses TRBV30 and TRBJ2-3; D remains unclear. Germline V lookup: CDR1 GTSNPN, CDR2 SVGIG (reference sequence). The CDR3 is made up of 14 amino acids. Deletions cut 0 bases from V and 1 base from J, with 8 bases between. As DNA, the CDR3 is TGTGCCTGGAGTGTCACGTTAGGCACAGATACGCAGTATTTT. Translation gives CAWSVTLGTDTQYF. Together with reference TRBV30 and TRBJ2-3, the CDR3 gives the full variable domain: SQTIHQWPATLVQPVGSPLSLECTVEGTSNPNLYWYRQAAGRGLQLLFYSVGIGQISSEVPQNLSASRPQDRQFILSSKKLLLSDSGFYLCAWSVTLGTDTQYFGPGTRLTVL.

This clonotype was observed many times. V and J are TRBV20-1 and TRBJ2-7, with 10 bases aligning to TRBD1. Germline CDR1 and CDR2: DFQATT and SNEGSKA (reference sequence). J was trimmed by 6 bases and V by 0 bases; bases with no gene match: 2. The CDR3 consists of 13 residues. The CDR3 DNA reads TGCAGTGCTAGAGAGGGACAGGGGAGCGAGCAGTACTTC. It is translated as CSAREGQGSEQYF.

This clonotype turned up a few times. CDR3 coding DNA: TGCAGTGTTAAATCGGGTGACGAGCAGTACTTC. As protein: CSVKSGDEQYF. This chain joins TRBV20-1 and TRBJ2-7; D remains unclear. V shed 7 bases and J shed 5 bases, with 12 bases lying between them. Germline assignment: CDR1 DFQATT and CDR2 SNEGSKA (reference sequence). The CDR3 is 11 residues long.

This clonotype was seen at least ten times. The chain links TRBV12-3 or TRBV12-4 to TRBJ2-2; 9 positions agree with TRBD1. Losses at the gene ends were 8 bases for V and 8 bases for J; bases not matched to a gene: 12. The CDR3 is 15 residues long. In DNA, the CDR3 is TGTGCCAGCCGGCAGGACAGGGGCAAGTCTGGGGAGCTGTTTTTT. Protein product: CASRQDRGKSGELFF.

This clonotype was recorded many times. The chain carries TRBV2 and TRBJ2-1, with 8 bases identical to TRBD2. Germline trimming cut 11 bases from V and 8 bases from J; bases unmatched to any gene: 11. This CDR3 has 13 amino acids. Germline CDR1 SNHLY, CDR2 FYNNEI. The CDR3 nucleotides are TGTGCCCAGCAGCGGGGGAACGGCGATGAGCAGTTCTTC. It encodes CAQQRGNGDEQFF.

Notes on this clonotype: A much larger clone is a single base away; this may be a read error. V usage is TRBV28 and J usage is TRBJ2-1, with no clear D. Per germline, CDR1 MDHEN and CDR2 SYDVKM. The CDR3 loop spans 14 amino acids. V lost 3 bases and J 10 bases, leaving 16 bases between the germline ends. CDR3 nucleotide sequence: TGTGCCAGCAGTTTGCAGGCCCTCTCCTACGAGCAGTTCTTC. Translating gives CASSLQALSYEQFF.

A word on this clonotype: One end of the junction varies from germline; a read error may be responsible. The DNA for the CDR3 is TGTGCCAGCAGGGGGGACAGGGACCCGCCGCACTTC. It codes for CASRGDRDPPHF. The rearrangement uses TRBV2 and TRBJ2-5; 9 bases are shared with TRBD1. CDR1 and CDR2 (germline): SNHLY, FYNNEI. The CDR3 has 12 residues. The full variable domain, in which reference TRBV2 and TRBJ2-5 provide the parts outside the CDR3, is EPEVTQTPSHQVTQMGQEVILRCVPISNHLYFYWYRQILGQKVEFLVSFYNNEISEKSEIFDDQFSVERPDGSNFTLKIRSTKLEDSAMYFCASRGDRDPPHFGPGTRLLVL.

In its sample, this clonotype was seen a few times. The J gene is TRBJ2-4, the V gene TRBV6-5; no firm D call. The CDR3 runs 13 residues. V lost 2 bases and J 8 bases, leaving 10 bases between the germline ends. CDR1 MNHEY and CDR2 SVGAGI come from the germline V gene. CDR3 loop: CASSYRRLDIQYF. CDR3 DNA sequence: TGTGCCAGCAGTTACCGACGATTGGACATTCAGTACTTC.

This clonotype has at least ten counts. The CDR3 DNA sequence: TGTGCCAGCAGCCAAGGAGCAGCGCGAGAGACCCAGTACTTC. Translation gives CASSQGAARETQYF. The genes are TRBV14 and TRBJ2-5; D gene ambiguous. This CDR3 spans 14 amino acids. Trimming cost V 1 base and J 4 bases, with 10 bases left between them. CDR1 and CDR2 (germline): SGHDN, FVKESK.

This clonotype was observed at least ten times. The chain uses TRBV12-3 or TRBV12-4 and TRBJ2-5; 8 bases are shared with TRBD1. The CDR3 contains 15 residues. Losses at the gene ends were 6 bases for V and 1 base for J; bases not matched to a gene: 7. CDR3 sequence reads: CASSEQGDSQETQYF. The CDR3 nucleotides read TGTGCCAGCAGCGAACAGGGGGACAGCCAAGAGACCCAGTACTTC.

In this sample, this clonotype turned up many times. The rearrangement uses TRBV13 and TRBJ2-7, with 7 bases that match TRBD1. V was clipped by 2 bases and J by 5 bases; unmatched bases: 6. CDR3 size: 14 residues. Looked up from germline, CDR1 is PRHDT and CDR2 is FYEKMQ (reference sequence). The CDR3 nucleotides are TGTGCCAGCAGCTTAAATCTACAGGGGCACGAGCAGTACTTC. Protein: CASSLNLQGHEQYF. The full variable domain, its missing parts supplied by reference TRBV13 and TRBJ2-7, is AAGVIQSPRHLIKEKRETATLKCYPIPRHDTVYWYQQGPGQDPQFLISFYEKMQSDKGSIPDRFSAQQFSDYHSELNMSSLELGDSALYFCASSLNLQGHEQYFGPGTRLTVT.

This clonotype was seen many times. The chain carries TRBV11-2 and TRBJ1-1; maybe TRBD1 (5 bases). Per the germline V gene, CDR1 is SGHAT and CDR2 is FQNNGV. The CDR3 sequence is 17 residues long. V was shortened by 1 base and J by 1 base, with 16 bases between the two germline ends. The CDR3 DNA follows: TGTGCCAGCAGCTTAGGTTGGGGCCTGGAATGGAACACTGAAGCTTTCTTT. It specifies CASSLGWGLEWNTEAFF.

Ten or more counts support this clonotype. This chain uses TRBV3-1 with TRBJ1-2, with a tentative D call TRBD1 (5 bases). The CDR3 totals 15 residues. Trimming stripped 0 bases from V and 5 bases from J, with 13 bases between. The germline gives CDR1 LGHDT, CDR2 YNNKEL (reference sequence). This CDR3 is CASSQDVGGRYGYTF. For the CDR3, the DNA is TGTGCCAGCAGCCAAGATGTTGGGGGGAGGTATGGCTACACCTTC. Together with reference TRBV3-1 and TRBJ1-2, the CDR3 gives the full variable domain: DTAVSQTPKYLVTQMGNDKSIKCEQNLGHDTMYWYKQDSKKFLKIMFSYNNKELIINETVPNRFSPKSPDKAHLNLHINSLELGDSAVYFCASSQDVGGRYGYTFGSGTRLTVV.

This clonotype was counted at least ten times. The chain uses TRBV24-1 and TRBJ2-5; D gene unclear. Germline CDR1 and CDR2: KGHDR and SFDVKD. The CDR3 covers 13 residues. Trimming cost V 4 bases and J 2 bases, with 7 bases left between them. As DNA, the CDR3 is TGTGCCACCAGTGACCGCTGGCAAGAGACCCAGTACTTC. Translation: CATSDRWQETQYF.

The J gene is TRBJ1-1, the V gene TRBV7-9, with D possibly being TRBD1 (5 bases). Between the trimmed V and J ends, which lost 1 base and 7 bases, there was a span of 10 bases. CDR3 length: 13 amino acids. Germline V CDR1 and CDR2: SEHNR, FQNEAQ (reference sequence). The CDR3 DNA sequence: TGTGCCAGCAGCTTAGTGGGGGTTCGTGAAGCTTTCTTT. Protein: CASSLVGVREAFF.